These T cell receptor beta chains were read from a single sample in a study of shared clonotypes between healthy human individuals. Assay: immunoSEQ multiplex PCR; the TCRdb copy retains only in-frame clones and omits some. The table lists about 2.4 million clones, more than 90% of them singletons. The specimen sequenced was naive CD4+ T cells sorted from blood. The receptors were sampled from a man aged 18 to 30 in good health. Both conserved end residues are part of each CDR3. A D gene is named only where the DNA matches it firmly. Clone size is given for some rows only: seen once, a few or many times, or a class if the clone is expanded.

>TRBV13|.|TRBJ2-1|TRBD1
CASSSGQGLLSPYNEQFF
TGTGCCAGCAGCTCCGGACAGGGCCTTTTGAGTCCCTACAATGAGCAGTTCTTC
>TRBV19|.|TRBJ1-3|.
CASSIDSNRISGNTIYF
TGTGCCAGTAGTATAGATTCAAATCGCATCTCTGGAAACACCATATATTTT
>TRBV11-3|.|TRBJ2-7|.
CASSLDLRELSYEQYF
TGTGCCAGCAGCTTAGATCTGCGGGAATTATCCTACGAGCAGTACTTC
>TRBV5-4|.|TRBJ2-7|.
CASSLAGTYEQYF
TGTGCCAGCAGCTTGGCAGGGACGTACGAGCAGTACTTC
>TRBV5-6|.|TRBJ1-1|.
CASSLGQIMNTEAFF
TGTGCCAGCAGCTTGGGCCAGATAATGAACACTGAAGCTTTCTTT
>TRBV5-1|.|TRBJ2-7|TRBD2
CASTREAPYEQYF
TGCGCCAGCACCCGGGAGGCCCCCTACGAGCAGTACTTC
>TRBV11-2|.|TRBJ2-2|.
CASSPDRGTASGTGELFF
TGTGCCAGCAGCCCTGACCGCGGGACAGCCAGTGGCACCGGGGAGCTGTTTTTT
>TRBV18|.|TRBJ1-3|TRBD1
CASSRGQGTTGNTIYF
TGTGCCAGCTCCCGAGGACAGGGCACTACTGGAAACACCATATATTTT
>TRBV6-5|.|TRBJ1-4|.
CASSSGRINEKLFF
TGTGCCAGCAGTTCCGGACGGATTAATGAAAAACTGTTTTTT
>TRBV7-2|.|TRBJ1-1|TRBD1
CASSPDRGEAFF
TGTGCCAGCAGCCCCGACAGGGGTGAAGCTTTCTTT
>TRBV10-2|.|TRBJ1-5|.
CASSRDTRNQPQHF
TGCGCCAGCAGCCGGGACACCAGGAATCAGCCCCAGCATTTT
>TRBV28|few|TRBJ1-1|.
CASSLSVNTEAFF
TGTGCCAGCAGTTTATCCGTGAACACTGAAGCTTTCTTT
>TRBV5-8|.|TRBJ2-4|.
CASREPQGGLAKNIQYF
TGTGCCAGCAGGGAGCCTCAGGGGGGCCTAGCCAAAAACATTCAGTACTTC
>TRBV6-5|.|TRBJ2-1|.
CASSSFNEQFF
TGTGCCAGCAGTTCCTTTAATGAGCAGTTCTTC
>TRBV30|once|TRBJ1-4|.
CALWEPGVGEKLFF
TGTGCCTTATGGGAACCCGGCGTGGGTGAAAAACTGTTTTTT
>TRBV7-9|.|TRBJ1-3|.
CASSLRPPGQTRNTIYF
TGTGCCAGCAGCTTAAGGCCCCCCGGACAAACGAGAAACACCATATATTTT
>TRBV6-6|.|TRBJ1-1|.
CASRRQVSDTEAFF
TGTGCCAGCAGACGACAAGTATCCGACACTGAAGCTTTCTTT
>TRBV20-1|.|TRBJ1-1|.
CSALDTPEAFF
TGCAGTGCTTTGGACACCCCTGAAGCTTTCTTT
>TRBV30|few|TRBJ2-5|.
CAWSEQETQYF
TGTGCCTGGAGTGAACAAGAGACCCAGTACTTC
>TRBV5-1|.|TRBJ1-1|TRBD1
CASSLTGGDTEAFF
TGCGCCAGCAGCTTGACAGGGGGGGACACTGAAGCTTTCTTT
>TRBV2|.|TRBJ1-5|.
CASSEDGYSNQPQHF
TGTGCCAGCAGTGAAGACGGGTATAGCAATCAGCCCCAGCATTTT
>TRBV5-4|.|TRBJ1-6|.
CASSLSAGPRDNSPLHF
TGTGCCAGCAGCTTGTCTGCGGGGCCCAGGGATAATTCACCCCTCCACTTT
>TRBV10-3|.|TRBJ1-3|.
CAISDPLSGNTIYF
TGTGCCATCAGTGACCCGCTGTCTGGAAACACCATATATTTT
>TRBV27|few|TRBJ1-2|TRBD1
CASSGIRTGAYGYTF
TGTGCCAGCAGCGGAATCCGGACAGGGGCTTATGGCTACACCTTC
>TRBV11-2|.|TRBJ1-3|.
CASSLGEGGPGNTIYF
TGTGCCAGCAGCTTAGGGGAAGGGGGACCTGGAAACACCATATATTTT
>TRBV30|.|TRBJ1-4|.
CAWSGTPRDEKLFF
TGTGCCTGGAGTGGGACACCACGCGATGAAAAACTGTTTTTT
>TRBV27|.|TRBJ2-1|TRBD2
CASSLSLTSGRRDEQFF
TGTGCCAGCAGTTTATCGCTCACTAGCGGGAGGCGGGATGAGCAGTTCTTC
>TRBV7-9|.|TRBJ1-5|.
CASSLYKEGNQPQHF
TGTGCCAGCAGCCTGTACAAGGAGGGCAATCAGCCCCAGCATTTT
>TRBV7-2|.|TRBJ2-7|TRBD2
CASSPRGSGSREQYF
TGTGCCAGCAGCCCCAGGGGTAGCGGGAGTCGGGAGCAGTACTTC
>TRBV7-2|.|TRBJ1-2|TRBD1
CASSLRGQGRGYTF
TGTGCCAGCAGCTTACGTGGACAGGGGAGAGGCTACACCTTC
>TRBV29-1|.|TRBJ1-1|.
CSVDGLNTEAFF
TGCAGCGTTGACGGCCTGAACACTGAAGCTTTCTTT
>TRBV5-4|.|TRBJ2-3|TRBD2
CASSLGLAGGDTQYF
TGTGCCAGCAGCTTGGGGCTGGCGGGGGGCGATACGCAGTATTTT
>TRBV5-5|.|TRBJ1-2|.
CASSSWSGANNYGYTF
TGTGCCAGCAGCTCATGGTCAGGGGCTAATAACTATGGCTACACCTTC
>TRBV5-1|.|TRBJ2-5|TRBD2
CASRSGLAGVQETQYF
TGCGCCAGCAGATCGGGACTAGCGGGGGTCCAAGAGACCCAGTACTTC
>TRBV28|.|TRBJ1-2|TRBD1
CASRTGSVGYTF
TGTGCCAGCAGGACAGGGTCTGTTGGCTACACCTTC
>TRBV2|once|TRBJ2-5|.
CASNYGETQYF
TGTGCCAGCAATTACGGGGAGACCCAGTACTTC
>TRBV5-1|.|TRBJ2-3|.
CASSLVAGVDTQYF
TGCGCCAGCAGCTTGGTGGCAGGGGTAGATACGCAGTATTTT
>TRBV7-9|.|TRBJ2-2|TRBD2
CASSLAGGTTGELFF
TGTGCCAGCAGCTTAGCGGGAGGGACCACCGGGGAGCTGTTTTTT
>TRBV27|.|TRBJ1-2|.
CASSLDGRGPNYGYTF
TGTGCCAGCAGTTTGGACGGGAGGGGCCCTAACTATGGCTACACCTTC
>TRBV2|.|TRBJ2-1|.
CASSEVTGEQFF
TGTGCCAGCAGTGAAGTTACGGGTGAGCAGTTCTTC
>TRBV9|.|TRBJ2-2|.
CASSVLETGELFF
TGTGCCAGCAGCGTATTGGAGACCGGGGAGCTGTTTTTT
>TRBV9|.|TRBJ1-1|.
CASSREGFLGTEAFF
TGTGCCAGCAGCCGAGAGGGGTTTCTGGGCACTGAAGCTTTCTTT
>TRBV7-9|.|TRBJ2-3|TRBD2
CASGTSGRTDTQYF
TGTGCCAGTGGGACTAGCGGGAGAACAGATACGCAGTATTTT
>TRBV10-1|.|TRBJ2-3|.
CASSPASAGADTQYF
TGCGCCAGCAGCCCCGCCTCAGCCGGCGCAGATACGCAGTATTTT
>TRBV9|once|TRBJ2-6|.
CASSVFELTGANVLTF
TGTGCCAGCAGCGTATTCGAGTTGACTGGGGCCAACGTCCTGACTTTC
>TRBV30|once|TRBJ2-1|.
CAWKGAGFYNEQFF
TGTGCCTGGAAAGGGGCAGGGTTCTACAATGAGCAGTTCTTC
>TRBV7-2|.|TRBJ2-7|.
CASSLEVSSYEQYF
TGTGCCAGCAGCTTAGAGGTCAGCTCCTACGAGCAGTACTTC
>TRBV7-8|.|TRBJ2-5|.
CASSWGVSQETQYF
TGTGCCAGCAGCTGGGGGGTCAGCCAAGAGACCCAGTACTTC
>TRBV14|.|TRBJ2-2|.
CASSRYGTGELFF
TGTGCCAGCAGCCGCTACGGGACCGGGGAGCTGTTTTTT
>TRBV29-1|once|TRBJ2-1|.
CSYGAGYNEQFF
TGCAGCTATGGGGCGGGGTACAATGAGCAGTTCTTC
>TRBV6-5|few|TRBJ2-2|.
CASKQTGNTGELFF
TGTGCCAGCAAACAGACAGGGAACACCGGGGAGCTGTTTTTT
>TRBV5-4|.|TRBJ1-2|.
CASSSGQIYGYTF
TGTGCCAGCAGCTCAGGACAGATCTATGGCTACACCTTC
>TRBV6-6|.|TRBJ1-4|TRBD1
CASRPPGQGVEKLFF
TGTGCCAGCAGACCTCCGGGACAGGGTGTTGAAAAACTGTTTTTT
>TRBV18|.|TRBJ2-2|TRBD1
CASSLRTGDTGELFF
TGTGCCAGCTCACTGCGGACAGGGGACACCGGGGAGCTGTTTTTT